The 18 T cell receptor beta chains below were found in one sample sequenced in a study of control samples from healthy donors and cancer patients. TCRdb's table, derived via immunoSEQ multiplex PCR, lists solely in-frame clones and lacks some. The sample carries some 150,000 clones, 75% to 95% recorded once. Sequencing was carried out using blood. The source of these receptors is a man aged 25-45 years in good health.

This sequence joins TRBV6-6 and TRBJ1-3; no clear D gene. V was shortened by 0 bases and J by 1 base, with 1 base between the two germline ends. This CDR3 has 13 amino acids. Germline V CDR1 and CDR2: MNHNY, SVGAGI (reference sequence). CDR3 nucleotides: TGTGCCAGCAGTTACTCGTCTGGAAACACCATATATTTT. Amino acids: CASSYSSGNTIYF.

CDR3 coding DNA: TGTGCCAGTAGTATCATGCAGGGGGCTGGTGGCTACACCTTC. Amino acid sequence: CASSIMQGAGGYTF. V usage is TRBV19 and J usage is TRBJ1-2, with TRBD1 matching 8 bases. CDR1 is LNHDA and CDR2 is SQIVND in the germline V gene (reference sequence). The trim removed 3 bases at V and 7 bases at J, leaving 7 bases unmatched. The CDR3 is made up of 14 amino acids.

The chain has TRBV7-9 and TRBJ1-4; tentative D call: TRBD1 (5 bases). With 1 base removed from V and 4 bases from J, the gap between germline ends came to 13 bases. The CDR3 is 16 residues long. Germline CDR1 is SEHNR and CDR2 is FQNEAQ (reference sequence). The CDR3 spells CASSLGSGAINEKLFF. The CDR3 DNA reads TGTGCCAGCAGCTTAGGATCCGGGGCGATTAATGAAAAACTGTTTTTT.

This chain joins TRBV19 and TRBJ2-7, with 10 positions matching TRBD1. The CDR3 has 13 residues. Germline lookup yields CDR1 LNHDA and CDR2 SQIVND (reference sequence). With V trimmed by 8 bases and J by 5 bases, 6 bases remained unmatched. CDR3 loop: CASSGTGVNEQYF. The CDR3 coding sequence is TGTGCCAGTTCCGGGACAGGGGTAAACGAGCAGTACTTC.

The V call is TRBV5-1, the J call TRBJ1-5; TRBD1 is a possible D gene (5 bases). The CDR3 contains 15 residues. Per the germline V gene, CDR1 is SGHRS and CDR2 is YFSETQ. The germline V and J ends were trimmed by 0 bases and 0 bases, with 7 bases remaining between them. The CDR3 here is CASSLGGASNQPQHF. As DNA, the CDR3 is TGCGCCAGCAGCTTGGGGGGCGCTAGCAATCAGCCCCAGCATTTT.

The chain is built from TRBV10-3 and TRBJ1-2; TRBD1 might be the D (5 bases). Trimming took 3 bases from V and 8 from J, leaving 13 bases between them. Germline lookup yields CDR1 ENHRY and CDR2 SYGVKD. This CDR3 comprises 13 residues. CDR3 sequence reads: CAISDPGSLGYTF. CDR3 nucleotide sequence: TGTGCCATCAGTGATCCAGGGTCTTTGGGCTACACCTTC.

The genes are TRBV7-2 and TRBJ2-5; TRBD1 aligns across 10 bases. V shed 6 bases and J 6 bases; nucleotides not matched to a gene: 13. The germline gives CDR1 SGHTA, CDR2 FQGNSA. The CDR3 is made up of 16 amino acids. CDR3 nucleotide sequence: TGTGCCAGCAGTCAAACCGGGACAGGGGCGAGAAAGACCCAGTACTTC. Translated: CASSQTGTGARKTQYF.

V is TRBV15 and J is TRBJ1-6; 7 bases map to TRBD1. The CDR3 loop spans 15 amino acids. The V and J ends lost 7 bases and 6 bases, in that order; junction bases with no gene match: 9. Per germline, CDR1 LNHNV and CDR2 YYDKDF (reference sequence). DNA of the CDR3: TGTGCCACCACCTACAGACGGGACAGTAATTCACCCCTCCACTTT. This sequence encodes CATTYRRDSNSPLHF.

This clone was seen a handful of times. This chain connects TRBV14 to TRBJ2-7; D remains unclear. The CDR3 totals 15 residues. Per germline, CDR1 SGHDN and CDR2 FVKESK. Trimming removed 1 base at V and 5 bases at J, with 15 bases between. This CDR3 reads CASSQVRVGLHEQYF. The CDR3 nucleotides are TGTGCCAGCAGCCAAGTACGAGTAGGGTTGCACGAGCAGTACTTC.

The chain joins TRBV27 to TRBJ2-7; D gene unclear. This CDR3 has 13 residues. Germline V CDR1 and CDR2: MNHEY, SMNVEV (reference sequence). Trimming left V 3 bases short and J 3 bases short, with 9 bases between. The CDR3 region has the DNA TGTGCCAGCAGTTTCGGCGAGAGCTACGAGCAGTACTTC. This gives the protein CASSFGESYEQYF.

The CDR3 nucleotides read TGTGCCAGCAGCCCTTCAACAGGGCAAGCCTCCTACAATGAGCAGTTCTTC. It specifies CASSPSTGQASYNEQFF. The chain uses TRBV6-4 and TRBJ2-1; TRBD1 might be the D (6 bases). The CDR3 is made up of 17 amino acids. CDR1 MRHNA and CDR2 SNTAGT come from the germline V gene. Trimming removed 6 bases at V and 0 bases at J, with 18 bases between.

This clone has a single count. The chain carries TRBV23-1 and TRBJ2-7, with 10 bases fitting TRBD2. TRBV23-1 has ORF status, its function being uncertain. The CDR3 runs to 16 residues. With 5 bases clipped from V and 3 bases from J, the junction kept 10 bases outside the gene matches. The CDR3 is CASSRVAGGRGYEQYF. The DNA of the CDR3 is TGCGCCAGCAGTAGGGTAGCGGGGGGCCGGGGCTACGAGCAGTACTTC.

This sequence joins TRBV27 and TRBJ2-2; TRBD1 matches at 9 bases. V gave up 3 bases and J gave up 4 bases; unmatched junction bases: 3. This CDR3 region has 15 residues. Germline lookup yields CDR1 MNHEY and CDR2 SMNVEV (reference sequence). The CDR3 DNA reads as TGTGCCAGCAGTTTTGAGACAGGGGGCACCGGGGAGCTGTTTTTT. This translates into CASSFETGGTGELFF.

This chain links TRBV5-1 with TRBJ1-1; D remains ambiguous. Germline CDR1 and CDR2: SGHRS and YFSETQ. CDR3 length: 15 amino acids. V gave up 0 bases and J gave up 0 bases, with 9 bases separating them. The CDR3, as DNA: TGCGCCAGCAGCTTGGCCGAGGGCATGAACACTGAAGCTTTCTTT. This sequence encodes CASSLAEGMNTEAFF.

The chain employs TRBV27 and TRBJ1-5; no firm D call. Germline V gene data show CDR1 as MNHEY and CDR2 as SMNVEV (reference sequence). V lost 5 bases and J lost 6, with 11 bases in between. The CDR3 sequence is 13 residues long. The CDR3 here is CASSLFVAQPQHF. The CDR3 bases are TGTGCCAGCAGTCTATTCGTCGCTCAGCCCCAGCATTTT.

The rearrangement uses TRBV4-2 and TRBJ1-1, with no clear D. This CDR3 contains 17 residues. Trimming cost V 0 bases and J 1 base, with 15 bases left between them. Per germline, CDR1 LGHNA and CDR2 YNFKEQ. CDR3 in DNA: TGTGCCAGCAGCCAAGAGGGAGGCCGGGTAAGGAACACTGAAGCTTTCTTT. Translated: CASSQEGGRVRNTEAFF.

CDR3 nucleotide sequence: TGTGCCATCAGTGAGGGACCGCCGAACACTGAAGCTTTCTTT. This translates into CAISEGPPNTEAFF. The chain combines TRBV10-3 with TRBJ1-1, with D unresolved. This CDR3 region has 14 residues. Trimming shortened V by 2 bases and J by 1 base, and 8 bases separated the two germline ends. CDR1 and CDR2 (germline): ENHRY, SYGVKD.

This clone was detected only a few times. This chain links TRBV4-2 with TRBJ1-5; D possibly corresponds to TRBD1 (5 bases). Deletions cut 1 base from V and 1 base from J, with 8 bases between. The length of the CDR3 is 15 residues. Germline loops: CDR1 LGHNA, CDR2 YNFKEQ. The CDR3 sequence: CASSQGGLSNQPQHF. CDR3 in DNA: TGTGCCAGCAGCCAAGGGGGCTTGAGCAATCAGCCCCAGCATTTT.